The 25 T cell receptor beta chains below were found in one sample sequenced in a study of blood T cell repertoires in COVID-19. Data came from immunoSEQ multiplex PCR; TCRdb stores just in-frame clones and leaves some out. The sample includes fewer than 500,000 clones, 70% to 90% of them seen just once. Source material: PBMCs or T cells enriched from blood (not recorded which). These receptors came from a woman under 30 with acute COVID-19.

The J gene is TRBJ2-3, the V gene TRBV6-5, with D maybe TRBD2 (6 bases). This CDR3 has 15 amino acids. Per the germline V gene, CDR1 is MNHEY and CDR2 is SVGAGI. V dropped 3 bases and J dropped 1 base, with 11 bases sitting between them. Here the CDR3 reads CASSYGGAGTDTQYF. DNA of the CDR3: TGTGCCAGCAGTTATGGCGGGGCTGGCACAGATACGCAGTATTTT.

V gene TRBV28 combines with J gene TRBJ1-4, with TRBD1 as a possible D gene (6 bases). The CDR3 sequence is 15 residues long. Germline loops: CDR1 MDHEN, CDR2 SYDVKM. The ends were cut back, 6 bases at V and 8 bases at J, with 19 bases in the middle. The CDR3 coding sequence is TGTGCCAGCAGAGACCGTAGGGGGGAGGGGGAAAAACTGTTTTTT. Translating gives CASRDRRGEGEKLFF.

In DNA form, the CDR3 reads TGTGCCAGCAGCCCGCACCCAATTGCACAGGGGAACACTGAAGCTTTCTTT. Its protein is CASSPHPIAQGNTEAFF. V usage is TRBV3-1 (or the pseudogene TRBV3-2) and J usage is TRBJ1-1; maybe TRBD1 (6 bases). CDR1 and CDR2 from the germline V gene are LGHDT and YNNKEL (reference sequence). The ends were cut back, 4 bases at V and 1 base at J, with 19 bases in the middle. The CDR3 contains 17 residues.

This clone appeared a single time. The chain employs TRBV18 and TRBJ1-1, with 10 bases lining up with TRBD1. V shed 3 bases, J shed 3 bases, and the junction held 1 base outside the gene matches. The length of the CDR3 is 14 residues. The germline gives CDR1 KGHSH, CDR2 LQKENI. The CDR3: CASSPDRGDTEAFF. The CDR3 DNA sequence: TGTGCCAGCTCACCGGACAGGGGGGACACTGAAGCTTTCTTT.

As regards this clone: Other DNA variants within this sample encode the same CDR3. This chain uses TRBV18 with TRBJ2-7; 7 positions match TRBD1. CDR1 KGHSH and CDR2 LQKENI come from the germline V gene. This CDR3 has 12 residues. V lost 6 bases and J lost 2; bases outside the gene matches: 1. CDR3 sequence (DNA): TGTGCCAGCTCTGGGACAGCCTACGAGCAGTACTTC. Amino acids: CASSGTAYEQYF.

J is TRBJ2-1 and V is TRBV27, with D maybe TRBD2 (5 bases). Looked up from germline, CDR1 is MNHEY and CDR2 is SMNVEV (reference sequence). V was trimmed by 4 bases and J by 2 bases, leaving 9 bases between them. The CDR3 runs 14 residues. CDR3 sequence: CASSSGSTYNEQFF. The CDR3 nucleotides read TGTGCCAGCAGTTCGGGGTCTACCTACAATGAGCAGTTCTTC.

This sequence joins TRBV12-3 or TRBV12-4 and TRBJ1-1; D gene uncertain. Trimming took off 3 bases at V and 0 bases at J, with 5 bases between the two ends. The CDR3 is made up of 13 amino acids. The CDR3 DNA is TGTGCCAGCAGTTTGCAGATGAACACTGAAGCTTTCTTT. Its protein product is CASSLQMNTEAFF.

This clone was seen a single time. V gene TRBV5-6 combines with J gene TRBJ2-7; 10 nucleotides agree with TRBD1. The CDR3 has 16 residues. The trim removed 4 bases at V and 3 bases at J, leaving 10 bases unmatched. The germline gives CDR1 SGHDT, CDR2 YYEEEE. The CDR3, as DNA: TGTGCCAGCAGCCTAGCCACCGGGACAGGGGTCTACGAGCAGTACTTC. As protein: CASSLATGTGVYEQYF. Looking up the rest from reference TRBV5-6 and TRBJ2-7 gives the full variable domain: DAGVTQSPTHLIKTRGQQVTLRCSPKSGHDTVSWYQQALGQGPQFIFQYYEEEERQRGNFPDRFSGHQFPNYSSELNVNALLLGDSALYLCASSLATGTGVYEQYFGPGTRLTVT.

The J gene is TRBJ1-2, the V gene TRBV2; 7 bases are shared with TRBD1. With 6 bases clipped from V and 6 bases from J, the junction kept 13 bases outside the gene matches. The germline CDR1 and CDR2 sequences are SNHLY and FYNNEI. This CDR3 comprises 15 residues. CDR3 region: CASSNNGQDYDGYTF. CDR3 DNA: TGTGCCAGCAGCAATAACGGACAGGACTATGATGGCTACACCTTC.

The V call is TRBV4-3, the J call TRBJ2-4; 11 bases match TRBD1. Germline CDR1 is LGHNA and CDR2 is YSLEER. This CDR3 is 14 amino acids long. J gave up 5 bases and V 4 bases, and 1 base lay outside the gene matches. DNA for the CDR3: TGCGCCAGCAGCCCGGGACAGGGGGAAAACATTCAGTACTTC. Translation gives CASSPGQGENIQYF.

The chain couples TRBV20-1 to TRBJ1-1, with D possibly being TRBD1 (6 bases). CDR1 is DFQATT and CDR2 is SNEGSKA in the germline V gene (reference sequence). CDR3 length equals 14 residues. V lost 3 bases and J lost 5, with 16 bases in between. In nucleotides, the CDR3 is TGCAGTGCTAGTTATACTAACAGGGAAACTGAAGCTTTCTTT. It codes for CSASYTNRETEAFF.

The chain couples TRBV5-1 to TRBJ1-4; D is possibly TRBD1 (5 bases). This CDR3 region has 15 residues. Between the trimmed V and J ends, which lost 0 bases and 2 bases, there was a span of 8 bases. Looked up from germline, CDR1 is SGHRS and CDR2 is YFSETQ. The CDR3: CASSLAGGTNEKLFF. CDR3 DNA: TGCGCCAGCAGCTTGGCCGGGGGGACTAATGAAAAACTGTTTTTT.

This chain uses TRBV3-1 (or the pseudogene TRBV3-2) with TRBJ2-3; tentative D call: TRBD1 (6 bases). This CDR3 region has 15 residues. Germline V gives CDR1 LGHDT, CDR2 YNNKEL (reference sequence). V lost 4 bases and J lost 0, with 11 bases in between. The CDR3 DNA is TGTGCCAGCAGCCGCGGACAGCCTAGCACAGATACGCAGTATTTT. Amino acids: CASSRGQPSTDTQYF.

The chain's CDR3 is CASSVGTGVNTEAFF. CDR3 nucleotides: TGTGCCAGCAGCGTAGGAACAGGTGTGAACACTGAAGCTTTCTTT. The chain links TRBV9 to TRBJ1-1; TRBD1 might be the D (5 bases). The CDR3 runs 15 residues. Germline loops: CDR1 SGDLS, CDR2 YYNGEE. Trimming cost V 0 bases and J 0 bases, with 9 bases left between them.

The gene calls are TRBV29-1 and TRBJ1-1, with D possibly being TRBD1 (5 bases). CDR1 is SQVTM, CDR2 ANQGSEA, per germline. Trimming stripped 2 bases from V and 1 base from J, with 11 bases between. The CDR3 sequence is 14 residues long. The CDR3 region has the DNA TGCAGCGTTGAAACGGCGACAGCGAACACTGAAGCTTTCTTT. It yields the protein CSVETATANTEAFF.

This chain connects TRBV7-9 to TRBJ2-1, with D hard to call. Germline CDR1 reads SEHNR; CDR2 reads FQNEAQ (reference sequence). CDR3 length equals 12 residues. With 1 base removed from V and 9 bases from J, the gap between germline ends came to 7 bases. The CDR3: CASSLVQAEQFF. CDR3 DNA sequence: TGTGCCAGCAGCTTAGTTCAGGCTGAGCAGTTCTTC.

V usage is TRBV10-3 and J usage is TRBJ1-2; 12 bases are shared with TRBD1. The length of the CDR3 is 16 residues. CDR1 and CDR2 (germline): ENHRY, SYGVKD. V gave up 9 bases and J gave up 0 bases; unmatched junction bases: 8. The DNA of the CDR3 is TGTGCCATACCGGGACAGGGGGCGAATTCTAACTATGGCTACACCTTC. This codes for CAIPGQGANSNYGYTF.

The rearrangement links TRBV7-2 to TRBJ1-2, with TRBD1 as a possible D gene (5 bases). There are 16 residues in the CDR3. CDR1 SGHTA and CDR2 FQGNSA come from the germline V gene. Trimming left V 5 bases short and J 6 bases short, with 22 bases between. The CDR3 region is CASSQKGWGGGNGYTF. CDR3 sequence (DNA): TGTGCCAGCAGCCAAAAGGGGTGGGGAGGAGGGAATGGCTACACCTTC.

V gene TRBV5-4 combines with J gene TRBJ2-1, with 10 nucleotides matching TRBD2. The V segment lost 1 base and the J segment 8 bases; nucleotides outside the gene matches: 12. Germline CDR1 reads SGHNT; CDR2 reads YYREEE (reference sequence). The CDR3 has 17 amino acids. The CDR3 DNA reads as TGTGCCAGCAGCTTGCCCCAAGGACTAGCGGCAGGCGATGAGCAGTTCTTC. Its translation is CASSLPQGLAAGDEQFF.

The rearrangement links TRBV10-2 to TRBJ1-2; TRBD1 agrees at 7 bases. Trimming cost V 6 bases and J 8 bases; bases outside gene matches: 9. The germline CDR1 and CDR2 sequences are WSHSY and SAAADI. The CDR3 runs to 13 residues. The CDR3 coding sequence is TGCGCCAGCAGGGAAACAGGGGAGGTGGGCTACACCTTC. Its translation is CASRETGEVGYTF.

This chain joins TRBV5-6 and TRBJ2-3; 11 nucleotides line up with TRBD2. Losses at the gene ends were 7 bases for V and 2 bases for J; bases not matched to a gene: 12. The CDR3 loop spans 17 amino acids. Germline V gene lookup returns CDR1 SGHDT and CDR2 YYEEEE. CDR3 amino acids: CASLGLTSGADTDTQYF. The CDR3 bases are TGTGCCAGCTTGGGCTTGACTAGCGGGGCCGACACAGATACGCAGTATTTT.

The rearrangement links TRBV21-1 to TRBJ2-1; no DNA check was done on the table's D call, TRBD2. TRBV21-1 is listed as a pseudogene. There are 13 residues in the CDR3. CDR3 sequence reads: CASSKERVHEQFF. The CDR3, as DNA: TGTGCCAGCAGCAAAGAGCGGGTGCATGAGCAGTTCTTC.

The chain carries TRBV10-2 and TRBJ2-7; 9 bases fit TRBD1. J lost 5 bases, V lost 6 bases, and 5 bases had no gene match. This CDR3 is 13 amino acids long. From germline, CDR1 is WSHSY and CDR2 SAAADI. Written as DNA, the CDR3 is TGCGCCAGCAGGGGGGACAGGGCCCACGAGCAGTACTTC. Translation gives CASRGDRAHEQYF.

The chain couples TRBV11-2 to TRBJ1-6; D ambiguous. The ends were cut back, 1 base at V and 13 bases at J, with 11 bases in the middle. Looked up from germline, CDR1 is SGHAT and CDR2 is FQNNGV. This CDR3 comprises 13 residues. The CDR3 spells CASSLGAGSPLHF. As DNA, the CDR3 is TGTGCCAGCAGCTTAGGAGCGGGATCGCCCCTCCACTTT.

The rearrangement joins TRBV2 to TRBJ1-5, with D possibly being TRBD1 (5 bases). With 0 bases removed from V and 4 bases from J, the gap between germline ends came to 13 bases. CDR1 is SNHLY, CDR2 FYNNEI, per germline. This CDR3 comprises 16 residues. This CDR3 is CASSEAKGNRNQPQHF. The CDR3, as DNA: TGTGCCAGCAGTGAAGCGAAGGGGAACAGGAATCAGCCCCAGCATTTT.